In its sample, the clone carrying this TCR beta chain was seen many times. What it binds is unknown. CDR3 size: 15 residues. The germline CDR1 and CDR2 sequences are SGHVS and FNYEAQ. V lost 5 bases to trimming and J lost 5 bases; unmatched junction nucleotides: 8. TCRdb reprocessed the reads via MiXCR and lists one record per CDR3 protein. The sample holds hundreds of thousands of distinct CDR3 sequences, roughly a quarter seen once. The sample is drawn from a study of T cell repertoires in cytomegalovirus infection. At the level of the study: Indications came from public TCR beta signatures; they pointed to CMV infection and to a matching HLA type.

General observations from the study: There were HLA-C-restricted CMV-specific TCR beta clonotypes dominating the ex vivo response. Using cumulative public TCR beta family frequency, the authors identified those who carried CMV together with the relevant HLA.

This sequence originates from a human donor in good health (CMV status not recorded). Some clones in this sample may be carry-over from other donors' samples. The genes are TRBV7-6 and TRBJ2-3, with 9 bases identical to TRBD1. Sequencing was carried out using CD8+ T cells from PBMCs. The CDR3 DNA is TGTGCCAGCAGCCTAGGGACAGGGTCATTAGATACGCAGTATTTT. Translation gives CASSLGTGSLDTQYF.